This paragraph reports one T cell receptor beta chain. This record comes from a study of blood T cell repertoires in COVID-19. The repertoire was sequenced with immunoSEQ multiplex PCR; TCRdb's copy has only in-frame clones and lacks some. The table records approximately 190,000 clones, about 80% of them present only once. This CDR3 contains 15 residues. Trimming cost V 6 bases and J 0 bases, with 14 bases left between them. CDR1 and CDR2 (germline): LNHDA, SQIVND (reference sequence). The study counted Cohort 3 donors as recovered given two negative PCRs, clearance, or symptom resolution. The sequenced sample was PBMCs or T cells enriched from blood (not recorded which). The receptor's source is a man in his forties who had recovered from COVID-19. The chain links TRBV19 to TRBJ1-1; maybe TRBD1 (6 bases). Written as DNA, the CDR3 is TGTGCCAGTAGCACCCCAGGGGCGGTGAACACTGAAGCTTTCTTT. It is translated as CASSTPGAVNTEAFF.